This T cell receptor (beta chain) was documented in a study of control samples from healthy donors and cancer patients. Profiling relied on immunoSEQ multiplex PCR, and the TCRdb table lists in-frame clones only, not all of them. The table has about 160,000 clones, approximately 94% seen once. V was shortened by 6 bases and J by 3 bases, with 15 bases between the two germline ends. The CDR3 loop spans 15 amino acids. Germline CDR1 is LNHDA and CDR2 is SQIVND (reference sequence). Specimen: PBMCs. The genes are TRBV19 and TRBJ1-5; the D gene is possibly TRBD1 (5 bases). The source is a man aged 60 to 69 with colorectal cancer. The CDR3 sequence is CASSDSRGANQPQHF. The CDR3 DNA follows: TGTGCCAGTAGCGACTCGAGGGGCGCCAATCAGCCCCAGCATTTT. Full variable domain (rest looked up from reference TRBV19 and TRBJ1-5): DGGITQSPKYLFRKEGQNVTLSCEQNLNHDAMYWYRQDPGQGLRLIYYSQIVNDFQKGDIAEGYSVSREKKESFPLTVTSAQKNPTAFYLCASSDSRGANQPQHFGDGTRLSIL.